These 11 T cell receptor beta chains originate from one sample sequenced in a study (dated by TCRdb to about 2016). The library was made by RT-PCR. Sequencing was carried out with an Illumina MiSeq. TCRdb trimmed public reads at Q25 via fastp, called clones via MiXCR and kept in-frame beta chains. Each record represents a unique CDR3 protein, reported with the most common genes and DNA among its rows. The sample table records 550,000 to 750,000 distinct CDR3 sequences; about 14% of these occur just once. Of the sample, around 3.3% is held by the ten largest clones. The sample was memory CD4+ T cells from blood. These receptors came from a female donor in good health, serving as a healthy control.

This clonotype was recorded many times. The genes are TRBV6-5 and TRBJ2-3; perhaps TRBD2 as D (6 bases). Per the germline V gene, CDR1 is MNHEY and CDR2 is SVGAGI. Trimming removed 2 bases from V and 0 bases from J, with 9 bases in between. This CDR3 spans 15 amino acids. CDR3 bases: TGTGCCAGCAGTTACATAGCGGAAAGCACAGATACGCAGTATTTT. This gives the protein CASSYIAESTDTQYF.

CDR3 amino acids: CASSDFNEQFF. The CDR3 DNA sequence: TGTGCCAGCAGCGACTTCAATGAGCAGTTCTTC. This chain connects TRBV6-1 to TRBJ2-1; D is undetermined. V was pared by 6 bases and J by 6 bases, with 6 bases between. This CDR3 is built from 11 residues. Germline CDR1 and CDR2: MNHNS and SASEGT.

The chain combines TRBV7-9 with TRBJ1-1; D might be TRBD1 (6 bases). CDR1 is SEHNR, CDR2 FQNEAQ, per germline (reference sequence). This CDR3 contains 15 residues. The germline V and J ends were trimmed by 1 base and 4 bases, with 13 bases remaining between them. The CDR3: CASSLVGGGITEAFF. The CDR3, as DNA: TGTGCCAGCAGCTTAGTAGGAGGGGGGATCACTGAAGCTTTCTTT.

This clonotype was detected many times. V and J are TRBV29-1 and TRBJ2-5; D is undetermined. The CDR3 loop spans 10 amino acids. Trimming cost V 5 bases and J 7 bases, with 8 bases left between them. Per the germline V gene, CDR1 is SQVTM and CDR2 is ANQGSEA. CDR3 nucleotide sequence: TGCAGCGTTCAAAAGGGGACCCAGTACTTC. This gives the protein CSVQKGTQYF.

The J gene is TRBJ1-1, the V gene TRBV3-1; a possible D gene is TRBD1 (6 bases). The CDR3 extends over 13 amino acids. Trimming pared 7 bases from V and 5 bases from J, leaving 14 bases between. The germline V gene encodes CDR1 LGHDT and CDR2 YNNKEL (reference sequence). CDR3 DNA sequence: TGTGCCAGCACCCAGTGGGGGCTTACTGAAGCTTTCTTT. This translates into CASTQWGLTEAFF. The full variable domain, in which reference TRBV3-1 and TRBJ1-1 provide the parts outside the CDR3, is DTAVSQTPKYLVTQMGNDKSIKCEQNLGHDTMYWYKQDSKKFLKIMFSYNNKELIINETVPNRFSPKSPDKAHLNLHINSLELGDSAVYFCASTQWGLTEAFFGQGTRLTVV.

There are a few counts of this clonotype. The chain couples TRBV4-3 to TRBJ2-1; 14 positions agree with TRBD2. Germline-derived CDR1 and CDR2 are LGHNA and YSLEER. This CDR3 is built from 17 residues. V gave up 4 bases and J gave up 6 bases; unmatched junction bases: 8. The CDR3 nucleotides read TGCGCCAGCAGCCGAATCGGGACTAGCGGGGGAGGCAATGAGCAGTTCTTC. Translated: CASSRIGTSGGGNEQFF.

The chain is built from TRBV10-3 and TRBJ2-2; 8 bases are a match to TRBD2. Unmatched junction bases numbered 3, after V lost 1 base and J lost 2 bases. The CDR3 spans 16 residues. CDR1 ENHRY and CDR2 SYGVKD come from the germline V gene. For the CDR3, the DNA is TGTGCCATCAGTGAGTTACTAGCGGTTAACACCGGGGAGCTGTTTTTT. Translation: CAISELLAVNTGELFF.

The chain combines TRBV20-1 with TRBJ2-1, with 8 positions matching TRBD2. The CDR3 is made up of 13 amino acids. Unmatched junction bases numbered 8, after V lost 4 bases and J lost 9 bases. The germline gives CDR1 DFQATT, CDR2 SNEGSKA (reference sequence). The CDR3 protein is CSATWGLGSEQFF. CDR3 nucleotides: TGCAGTGCTACGTGGGGACTAGGTAGTGAGCAGTTCTTC.

The J gene is TRBJ1-5, the V gene TRBV7-8; D unresolved. The V end was cut by 4 bases, the J end by 1 base, with 8 bases between. This CDR3 contains 14 residues. CDR1 and CDR2 from the germline V gene are SGHVS and FQNEAQ. The CDR3 spells CASSSTYSNQPQHF. CDR3 DNA: TGTGCCAGCAGCTCGACATACAGCAATCAGCCCCAGCATTTT.

This clonotype was recorded many times. V is TRBV29-1 and J is TRBJ2-1; D perhaps matches TRBD1 (7 bases). CDR3 length equals 14 residues. With 7 bases removed from V and 7 bases from J, the gap between germline ends came to 20 bases. In germline, CDR1 is SQVTM, CDR2 ANQGSEA. CDR3 sequence: CSANWGAGGNEQFF. CDR3 nucleotides: TGCAGCGCCAATTGGGGAGCAGGGGGGAATGAGCAGTTCTTC.

This rearrangement joins TRBV7-2 to TRBJ1-1; D is unresolved. Trimming took 4 bases from V and 9 from J, leaving 15 bases between them. From germline, CDR1 is SGHTA and CDR2 FQGNSA. The CDR3 has 13 residues. For the CDR3, the DNA is TGTGCCAGCAGCTCTGCACAGAAGGGTCAAGCTTTCTTT. It is translated as CASSSAQKGQAFF.